This T cell receptor (beta chain) was obtained from a study of blood T cell repertoires in COVID-19. Background on the study: The United States, Italy and Spain provided the acute and convalescent COVID-19 samples. Sample material is recorded as cDNA or gDNA derived from T cells, B-cell-depleted T cells, or PBMCs.

The CDR3 spans 14 residues. The junction had 0 bases not matched to a gene; V was cut back by 1 base and J by 4 bases. From germline, CDR1 is LGHNA and CDR2 YSLEER. Per the original methods: Amplified reference gene primers provided the basis for estimating nucleated cell counts. TCRdb keeps only in-frame clones here, not all; method: immunoSEQ multiplex PCR. The DNA was the basis for D and trimming; V, J and clone size are from that table. Among under 200,000 clones, about 87% were seen once, and the ten largest hold 2.5%. This TCR derives from a man aged 40-50 years with active or convalescent COVID-19. The chain joins TRBV4-3 to TRBJ1-2, with TRBD1 matching 10 bases. Sequenced material: peripheral blood. In DNA form, the CDR3 reads TGCGCCAGCAGCCAAGGGGACAGGGGCTATGGCTACACCTTC. This codes for CASSQGDRGYGYTF.